These 30 T cell receptor beta chains share one sample of origin, sequenced in a study of technical replicates of blood from a few donors. Assay used: immunoSEQ multiplex PCR; TCRdb lists only in-frame clones, some missing. The repertoire holds tens of thousands of clones, with roughly 94% as singletons. Input material: T cells isolated from PBMCs. The receptors here all came from a human donor in good health.

The genes are TRBV16 and TRBJ1-2, with D perhaps TRBD1 (6 bases). The CDR3 is 16 residues long. Germline loops: CDR1 KGHSY, CDR2 FQNENV. V shed 2 bases and J shed 8 bases, with 21 bases lying between them. CDR3 DNA sequence: TGTGCCAGCAGCCAAACAGGGTTATCCCCTTTTGGGGGCTACACCTTC. This encodes CASSQTGLSPFGGYTF.

This chain joins TRBV5-4 and TRBJ2-5; a possible D gene is TRBD1 (6 bases). The CDR3 is made up of 13 amino acids. The germline CDR1 and CDR2 sequences are SGHNT and YYREEE (reference sequence). V dropped 9 bases and J dropped 0 bases, with 12 bases sitting between them. Here the CDR3 reads CATRDKYQETQYF. CDR3 coding DNA: TGTGCCACCCGGGACAAGTACCAAGAGACCCAGTACTTC.

This sequence joins TRBV9 and TRBJ2-4; D is possibly TRBD2 (6 bases). Trimming took 0 bases from V and 7 from J, leaving 11 bases between them. Germline CDR1 SGDLS, CDR2 YYNGEE. This CDR3 has 14 residues. This CDR3 is CASSVGIAGNIQYF. The CDR3, as DNA: TGTGCCAGCAGCGTAGGGATCGCGGGGAACATTCAGTACTTC.

The CDR3 loop reads CASSLDRDGYTF. The CDR3, as DNA: TGTGCCAGCAGTTTGGACAGGGATGGCTACACCTTC. V usage is TRBV6-5 and J usage is TRBJ1-2, with 8 nucleotides matching TRBD1. This CDR3 is 12 amino acids long. Germline V gene lookup returns CDR1 MNHEY and CDR2 SVGAGI. With 4 bases clipped from V and 6 bases from J, the junction kept 1 base outside the gene matches.

This chain uses TRBV7-2 with TRBJ2-7; D not resolved. The germline V and J ends were trimmed by 1 base and 3 bases, with 4 bases remaining between them. Germline CDR1 SGHTA, CDR2 FQGNSA. This CDR3 has 12 residues. In DNA, the CDR3 is TGTGCCAGCAGCTTAGTTCGCTACGAGCAGTACTTC. This gives the protein CASSLVRYEQYF.

The chain combines TRBV7-9 with TRBJ1-5; D might be TRBD1 (5 bases). Trimming stripped 2 bases from V and 4 bases from J, with 12 bases between. Germline CDR1 is SEHNR and CDR2 is FQNEAQ (reference sequence). This CDR3 has 15 amino acids. For the CDR3, the DNA is TGTGCCAGCAGCTTACTCGGGACTGAGAATCAGCCCCAGCATTTT. This codes for CASSLLGTENQPQHF.

The rearrangement uses TRBV7-2 and TRBJ1-4, with D hard to call. Trimming took 4 bases from V and 6 from J, leaving 15 bases between them. CDR1 and CDR2 from the germline V gene are SGHTA and FQGNSA. The CDR3 spans 15 residues. CDR3 loop: CASSWGGGGDEKLFF. CDR3 DNA sequence: TGTGCCAGCAGCTGGGGTGGAGGTGGGGATGAAAAACTGTTTTTT.

This clone has just one count. The genes are TRBV5-4 and TRBJ2-7, with TRBD1 matching 9 bases. The CDR3 loop spans 14 amino acids. Germline lookup yields CDR1 SGHNT and CDR2 YYREEE (reference sequence). J was trimmed by 3 bases and V by 2 bases; bases with no gene match: 3. The DNA of the CDR3 is TGTGCCAGCAGCTTTGGGACAGGGATCTACGAGCAGTACTTC. Translation: CASSFGTGIYEQYF.

V usage is TRBV6-1 and J usage is TRBJ2-7, with a tentative D call TRBD2 (6 bases). The CDR3 covers 15 residues. V lost 1 base and J 3 bases, leaving 13 bases between the germline ends. Germline V CDR1 and CDR2: MNHNS, SASEGT. The CDR3 DNA follows: TGTGCCAGCAGTGAAGAAGATCTAGCGAGCTACGAGCAGTACTTC. It specifies CASSEEDLASYEQYF.

This clone appeared a few times. In DNA, the CDR3 is TGCGCCAGCAGTCAACCAGGAAGCGAGCAGTACTTC. This translates into CASSQPGSEQYF. V gene TRBV23-1 combines with J gene TRBJ2-7, with D unresolved. TRBV23-1 is annotated as an ORF whose role is uncertain. The CDR3 spans 12 residues. The ends were cut back, 2 bases at V and 6 bases at J, with 8 bases in the middle.

V usage is TRBV11-2 and J usage is TRBJ2-1; possible D gene TRBD2, 6 bases. The V gene lost 2 bases and the J gene lost 10 bases, with 15 bases spanning the gap. The CDR3 is made up of 14 amino acids. The germline gives CDR1 SGHAT, CDR2 FQNNGV. CDR3 in DNA: TGTGCCAGCAGCTTAAATCATTTGGGAGGCGAGCAGTTCTTC. It is translated as CASSLNHLGGEQFF.

J is TRBJ1-1 and V is TRBV21-1; the table gives TRBD1 as D, unverified against the DNA. TRBV21-1 is annotated as a pseudogene. The CDR3 has 12 residues. This chain's CDR3 is CASGGGWVEAFF. DNA of the CDR3: TGTGCCAGCGGTGGGGGCTGGGTTGAAGCTTTCTTT.

The rearrangement joins TRBV7-9 to TRBJ2-5, with D unclear. Germline V CDR1 and CDR2: SEHNR, FQNEAQ (reference sequence). The CDR3 runs 15 residues. The germline V and J ends were trimmed by 5 bases and 2 bases, with 15 bases remaining between them. The chain's CDR3 is CASSGEGQRQETQYF. CDR3 nucleotide sequence: TGTGCCAGCAGCGGTGAAGGCCAGCGTCAAGAGACCCAGTACTTC.

The chain recombines TRBV14 with TRBJ1-2; no clear D. The CDR3 has 17 residues. Trimming shortened V by 0 bases and J by 4 bases, and 18 bases separated the two germline ends. Germline V lookup: CDR1 SGHDN, CDR2 FVKESK. The CDR3 protein is CASSQEQIGRGLYGYTF. CDR3 in DNA: TGTGCCAGCAGCCAAGAACAAATAGGGAGAGGGCTCTATGGCTACACCTTC.

V gene TRBV6-6 combines with J gene TRBJ2-7; 7 nucleotides line up with TRBD1. Germline CDR1 and CDR2: MNHNY and SVGAGI (reference sequence). J gave up 3 bases and V 4 bases, and 9 bases lay outside the gene matches. The CDR3 extends over 15 amino acids. The CDR3 bases are TGTGCCAGCAGTTCCAACCCGGGACAGAGCTACGAGCAGTACTTC. This gives the protein CASSSNPGQSYEQYF.

This clone has just one count. The chain uses TRBV6-5 and TRBJ1-1; no definite D call. The V and J ends lost 3 bases and 1 base respectively, with 12 bases between them. The CDR3 extends over 15 amino acids. CDR1 is MNHEY and CDR2 is SVGAGI in the germline V gene. The CDR3 nucleotides read TGTGCCAGCAGTTATAGAGAGTTCGGGAACACTGAAGCTTTCTTT. This codes for CASSYREFGNTEAFF.

This rearrangement joins TRBV28 to TRBJ2-2; 10 bases line up with TRBD2. The V and J ends lost 9 bases and 4 bases, in that order; junction bases with no gene match: 8. Germline CDR1 MDHEN, CDR2 SYDVKM. The CDR3 spans 15 residues. The CDR3 region has the DNA TGTGCCAGTGTCTTAGCGGGAGGACCCACCGGGGAGCTGTTTTTT. Encoded protein: CASVLAGGPTGELFF.

This clone was recorded once. One end of the junction is discordant with germline, which a read error may explain. The CDR3 is CASFEIAGEEHF. CDR3 bases: TGTGCCAGCTTCGAAATAGCGGGCGAGGAACACTTC. This chain links TRBV2 with TRBJ2-4, with 7 bases aligning to TRBD2. CDR1 is SNHLY and CDR2 is FYNNEI in the germline V gene. This CDR3 region has 12 residues.

The rearrangement joins TRBV6-1 to TRBJ2-3, with 7 bases lining up with TRBD2. The germline V gene has CDR1 MNHNS and CDR2 SASEGT. This CDR3 comprises 16 residues. V was clipped by 2 bases and J by 0 bases; unmatched bases: 5. CDR3 loop: CASSERTSPSTDTQYF. DNA for the CDR3: TGTGCCAGCAGTGAAAGGACTAGTCCGAGCACAGATACGCAGTATTTT.

This sequence joins TRBV30 and TRBJ2-7; 15 bases match TRBD2. The J segment lost 6 bases and the V segment lost 5 bases, leaving 8 bases of the junction unmatched. The germline gives CDR1 GTSNPN, CDR2 SVGIG (reference sequence). The CDR3 has 15 amino acids. In nucleotides, the CDR3 is TGTGCCTGGGAATCGTGGACTAGCGGGAGGGTCGAGCAGTACTTC. Amino acids: CAWESWTSGRVEQYF.

V and J are TRBV2 and TRBJ1-2, with 7 bases that match TRBD1. CDR1 and CDR2 (germline): SNHLY, FYNNEI. J lost 4 bases, V lost 10 bases, and 9 bases had no gene match. The CDR3 spans 13 residues. The CDR3 reads CATGMDRFYGYTF. CDR3 sequence (DNA): TGTGCCACCGGTATGGACAGGTTCTATGGCTACACCTTC.

The J gene is TRBJ2-5, the V gene TRBV6-5; 7 bases are a match to TRBD2. The germline gives CDR1 MNHEY, CDR2 SVGAGI. The CDR3 consists of 16 residues. V dropped 2 bases and J dropped 5; count of bases not matched to a gene: 11. This chain's CDR3 is CASSYPTGGIEETQYF. Written as DNA, the CDR3 is TGTGCCAGCAGTTACCCCACGGGAGGTATTGAGGAGACCCAGTACTTC.

This chain connects TRBV18 to TRBJ2-7; the match to TRBD1 covers 7 bases. J gave up 6 bases and V 2 bases, and 4 bases lay outside the gene matches. Germline CDR1 and CDR2: KGHSH and LQKENI. The CDR3 runs 13 residues. DNA for the CDR3: TGTGCCAGCTCACCAGAACAGGGGCTCGAGCAGTACTTC. It translates to CASSPEQGLEQYF.

This clone came up once. The chain employs TRBV11-2 and TRBJ2-5; 11 positions match TRBD2. V shed 5 bases, J shed 6 bases, and the junction held 11 bases outside the gene matches. There are 16 residues in the CDR3. Germline assignment: CDR1 SGHAT and CDR2 FQNNGV. The DNA of the CDR3 is TGTGCCAGCAGCCCCATAGCGGGAGGGATCGGGAAGACCCAGTACTTC. The encoded protein is CASSPIAGGIGKTQYF.

J is TRBJ2-7 and V is TRBV19; D is uncertain. The V end was cut by 1 base, the J end by 3 bases, with 7 bases between. The CDR3 has 13 residues. CDR1 and CDR2 (germline): LNHDA, SQIVND (reference sequence). The CDR3 loop reads CASSIGTVYEQYF. CDR3 bases: TGTGCCAGTAGTATAGGAACAGTCTACGAGCAGTACTTC.

This clone is a singleton in its sample. This chain links TRBV4-3 with TRBJ1-2; TRBD1 might be the D (5 bases). The CDR3 has 14 residues. CDR1 LGHNA and CDR2 YSLEER come from the germline V gene. V lost 1 base and J lost 0, with 6 bases in between. The CDR3 loop is CASSQARANYGYTF. Here the CDR3 DNA reads TGCGCCAGCAGCCAAGCCAGGGCTAACTATGGCTACACCTTC.

Concerning this clone itself: Its ends do not fully match the called genes, so a read error is possible. The chain recombines TRBV5-1 with TRBJ2-1; possible D gene TRBD2, 6 bases. Germline V gene sequence: CDR1 SGHRS, CDR2 YFSETQ. This CDR3 region has 17 residues. CDR3 nucleotide sequence: TGCGCCAGCAGCTTGGATATGCCGGGAGCCGGTGGTAATGAGAAGTTCTTC. Translating it yields CASSLDMPGAGGNEKFF.

The CDR3 nucleotides read TGTGCCAGCAGCTTAGCACGCGGGGGAGCCTACGAGCAGTACTTC. It yields the protein CASSLARGGAYEQYF. The chain links TRBV7-9 to TRBJ2-7; 7 bases match TRBD2. The germline gives CDR1 SEHNR, CDR2 FQNEAQ (reference sequence). J gave up 2 bases and V 0 bases, and 4 bases lay outside the gene matches. This CDR3 is 15 amino acids long. Based on the CDR3 plus reference TRBV7-9 and TRBJ2-7, the full variable domain is DTGVSQNPRHKITKRGQNVTFRCDPISEHNRLYWYRQTLGQGPEFLTYFQNEAQLEKSRLLSDRFSAERPKGSFSTLEIQRTEQGDSAMYLCASSLARGGAYEQYFGPGTRLTVT.

The chain has TRBV2 and TRBJ1-5, with 10 positions matching TRBD1. J was trimmed by 6 bases and V by 4 bases; bases with no gene match: 3. CDR3 length: 14 amino acids. Germline CDR1 SNHLY, CDR2 FYNNEI. CDR3 in DNA: TGTGCCAGCAGTGTCGGACAGGGGGGTCAGCCCCAGCATTTT. Its protein is CASSVGQGGQPQHF.

The chain employs TRBV5-1 and TRBJ1-3; TRBD1 might be the D (6 bases). This CDR3 has 16 residues. The V gene's germline CDR1 is SGHRS and CDR2 YFSETQ. V lost 2 bases, J lost 2 bases, and 14 bases lay in between. The CDR3 sequence is CASSFTPQGPGNTIYF. The DNA for the CDR3 is TGCGCCAGCAGCTTTACCCCACAGGGACCTGGAAACACCATATATTTT.